This passage covers 4 T cell receptor beta chains from one sample sequenced in a study of technical replicates of blood from several donors. The assay was immunoSEQ multiplex PCR, and TCRdb's table has in-frame clones only and misses some. This sample carries 75,000 to 100,000 clones, approximately 94% of them seen once, and the ten largest clones take 0.25% to 0.35%. The sample was T cells isolated from PBMCs. Receptor source: a human donor in good health.

The rearrangement links TRBV2 to TRBJ2-5, with D possibly being TRBD2 (5 bases). The CDR3 extends over 13 amino acids. Trimming cost V 4 bases and J 4 bases, with 10 bases left between them. Germline-derived CDR1 and CDR2 are SNHLY and FYNNEI. The CDR3 DNA reads TGTGCCAGCAGTGGGGATAGCGCAGAGACCCAGTACTTC. It specifies CASSGDSAETQYF.

The chain carries TRBV28 and TRBJ2-1, with a weak D call TRBD1 (6 bases). The CDR3 loop spans 17 amino acids. V dropped 3 bases and J dropped 7 bases, with 22 bases sitting between them. The germline V gene has CDR1 MDHEN and CDR2 SYDVKM. CDR3 loop: CASSFEYSAGANNEQFF. The CDR3, as DNA: TGTGCCAGCAGTTTTGAATATTCGGCAGGGGCCAATAATGAGCAGTTCTTC.

The chain has TRBV19 and TRBJ2-2; D is unresolved. The length of the CDR3 is 13 residues. Germline V lookup: CDR1 LNHDA, CDR2 SQIVND (reference sequence). The V gene lost 5 bases and the J gene lost 9 bases, with 13 bases spanning the gap. This CDR3 reads CASSLLGSRELFF. In DNA, the CDR3 is TGTGCCAGTAGTCTCCTGGGCAGTCGGGAGCTGTTTTTT.

The chain couples TRBV7-6 to TRBJ2-2, with 11 bases matching TRBD2. V dropped 2 bases and J dropped 3; count of bases not matched to a gene: 5. The length of the CDR3 is 17 residues. Germline CDR1 SGHVS, CDR2 FNYEAQ. As DNA, the CDR3 is TGTGCCAGCAGCTTAACTACTAGCGGGAGTGACACCGGGGAGCTGTTTTTT. Amino acid sequence: CASSLTTSGSDTGELFF.